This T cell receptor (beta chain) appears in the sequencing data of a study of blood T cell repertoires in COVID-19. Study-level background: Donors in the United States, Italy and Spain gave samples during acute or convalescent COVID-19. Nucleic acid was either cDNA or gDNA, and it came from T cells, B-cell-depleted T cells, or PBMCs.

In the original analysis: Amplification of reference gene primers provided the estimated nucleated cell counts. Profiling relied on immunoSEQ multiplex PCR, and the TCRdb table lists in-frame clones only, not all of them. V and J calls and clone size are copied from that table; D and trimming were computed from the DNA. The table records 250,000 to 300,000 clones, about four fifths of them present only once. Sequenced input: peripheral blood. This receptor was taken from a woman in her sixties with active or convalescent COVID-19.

The CDR3 nucleotides read TGCAGCGTTGAAGACCCAAACCGTCCACCAGACAGGGGAGGTTCGTACGAGCAGTACTTC. Translated: CSVEDPNRPPDRGGSYEQYF. The chain employs TRBV29-1 and TRBJ2-7; 8 nucleotides align to TRBD1. This CDR3 contains 20 residues. The germline gives CDR1 SQVTM, CDR2 ANQGSEA. J lost 4 bases, V lost 0 bases, and 23 bases had no gene match.